The clone carrying this T cell receptor beta chain showed up just a few times. Its antigen is unidentified. These data come from a study of T-cell memory formation after mild COVID-19. Study-level points and caveats: Still unconfirmed is whether the second-wave clones peaking on day 37 recognized SARS-CoV-2.

TCRdb fed the 5' RACE reads into MiXCR, producing one record per CDR3 protein. The sample contains 250,000 to 350,000 distinct CDR3 sequences, more than 15% of which appear only once. The CDR3 covers 15 residues. Deletions cut 1 base from V and 0 bases from J, with 10 bases between. CDR1 MDHEN and CDR2 SYDVKM come from the germline V gene. The specimen sequenced was PBMCs or a T cell subset sorted from them (not recorded which). The chain carries TRBV28 and TRBJ2-7; weak D call: TRBD1 (5 bases). This receptor was taken from a man between 18 and 29 years old who had mild COVID-19 (a few samples of this study predate the infection). Cell type and time point are not known. In nucleotides, the CDR3 is TGTGCCAGCAGTTTATTTGGGGCTCGCTCCTACGAGCAGTACTTC. Its protein product is CASSLFGARSYEQYF.